The rows below give T cell receptor beta chains drawn from one sample of a study of tumor-infiltrating lymphocytes in primary liver carcinoma. One entry per CDR3 protein results from TCRdb running MiXCR on the multiplex PCR reads. The table includes roughly 120,000 distinct CDR3 sequences, under 65% detected once. The material sequenced was liver tumor tissue from sampling region 3. The source of these receptors is a woman aged 55-75 years with primary liver carcinoma and hepatitis B virus infection. CDR3s include the opening cysteine and the closing phenylalanine or tryptophan. Each record gives: V gene, clone size, J gene, D gene, CDR3 DNA, CDR3 protein. D genes are given only for firm matches. Clone size is stated in some rows and not others, as once, few, many or a class when expanded.

v_gene: TRBV6-1; abundance: NA; j_gene: TRBJ1-1; d_gene: NA; CDR3nt: TGTGCCAACAGTGAATCCGGCCCAACAGGGTCAGTGAACACTGAAGCTTTCTTT; CDR3aa: CANSESGPTGSVNTEAFF
v_gene: TRBV28; abundance: NA; j_gene: TRBJ1-4; d_gene: TRBD1; CDR3nt: TGTGTCAGCAGGGACAGCACAACTAATGAAAAACTGTTTTTT; CDR3aa: CVSRDSTTNEKLFF
v_gene: TRBV28; abundance: NA; j_gene: TRBJ2-2; d_gene: NA; CDR3nt: TGTGCCATCAGTTCCGGACAGCCAGAGACCGGGGAGCTGTTTTTT; CDR3aa: CAISSGQPETGELFF
v_gene: TRBV28; abundance: NA; j_gene: TRBJ2-2; d_gene: NA; CDR3nt: TGTGCCAGCAGTTTATTTCCGGCCGGGGAGCTGTGTTTT; CDR3aa: CASSLFPAGELCF
v_gene: TRBV7-2; abundance: NA; j_gene: TRBJ2-7; d_gene: NA; CDR3nt: TGTGTCAGCAGCCACGGACCCGGTTACTACGAGCAGTACTTC; CDR3aa: CVSSHGPGYYEQYF
v_gene: TRBV11-2; abundance: once; j_gene: TRBJ2-1; d_gene: NA; CDR3nt: TGTGCCAGCAGGTGGGCCGGGTACAATGAGCATTTCTTC; CDR3aa: CASRWAGYNEHFF
v_gene: TRBV20-1; abundance: few; j_gene: TRBJ2-3; d_gene: TRBD2; CDR3nt: TGCAGTGCGCTGGGACTAGCGATCGATACGCAGTATTTT; CDR3aa: CSALGLAIDTQYF
v_gene: TRBV29-1; abundance: NA; j_gene: TRBJ2-1; d_gene: TRBD2; CDR3nt: TGCAGCGTTCAACGGGCTAGCGGGAGCTCCTATAATGAGCAGTTCTTC; CDR3aa: CSVQRASGSSYNEQFF
v_gene: TRBV11-2; abundance: NA; j_gene: TRBJ2-2; d_gene: NA; CDR3nt: TGTGCCAGCAGCCCTCCGCAAGGACCGACCGAGCTGTTTTTT; CDR3aa: CASSPPQGPTELFF
v_gene: TRBV7-8; abundance: many; j_gene: TRBJ2-7; d_gene: NA; CDR3nt: TGTGCCAGCAGCTTAATTGTGTCCACCCGCGAGCAGTACTTC; CDR3aa: CASSLIVSTREQYF
v_gene: TRBV11-2; abundance: NA; j_gene: TRBJ2-3; d_gene: NA; CDR3nt: TGCGCCAGCAGTTTAACGGGGGGGACAGATACGCTGTATTTT; CDR3aa: CASSLTGGTDTLYF